The T cell receptor (beta chain) described here comes from a study of beta chain features in type 1 diabetes. Since all of the isolated RNA was reverse transcribed, expressed TCRB transcripts were what got sequenced. Profiled with immunoSEQ multiplex PCR; TCRdb holds only in-frame clones, not every one. The table includes roughly 160,000 clones, around 8.3% detected once. Germline CDR1 SGDLS, CDR2 YYNGEE. The CDR3 spans 15 residues. Trimming stripped 4 bases from V and 10 bases from J, with 18 bases between. Study findings and constraints: Among all four CD4+ subsets, Type 1 diabetes patients had TCRB CDR3s that were moderately but significantly shorter.

This clone was seen more than once but under ten times. The antigen is undetermined. This receptor was identified in a woman aged 18-35 years with type 1 diabetes. The rearrangement joins TRBV9 to TRBJ1-6; possibly TRBD1 for D (5 bases). The sequenced sample was central memory CD4+ T cells from blood. CDR3: CASSPLGQSGSPLHF. CDR3 sequence (DNA): TGTGCCAGCAGCCCCTTGGGGCAAAGCGGGTCACCCCTCCACTTT.